These 23 T cell receptor beta chains originate from one sample sequenced in a study of siplizumab effects on memory and regulatory T cells. Clones were sequenced by immunoSEQ multiplex PCR, and TCRdb holds only the in-frame ones, with some missing. Of roughly 120,000 clones listed, about 94% are singletons. The sequenced sample was non-Treg CD4+ T cells sorted from blood. The receptors were gathered from a human donor in good health.

The chain links TRBV18 to TRBJ1-3, with D maybe TRBD1 (5 bases). Trimming shortened V by 3 bases and J by 0 bases, and 6 bases separated the two germline ends. Germline V gene data show CDR1 as KGHSH and CDR2 as LQKENI. CDR3 size: 14 residues. CDR3 sequence: CASSPDISGNTIYF. The CDR3 coding sequence is TGTGCCAGCTCACCGGACATCTCTGGAAACACCATATATTTT.

The gene calls are TRBV30 and TRBJ2-1; the match to TRBD2 covers 13 bases. Germline values: CDR1 GTSNPN, CDR2 SVGIG (reference sequence). This CDR3 has 15 amino acids. Trimming cost V 8 bases and J 4 bases; bases outside gene matches: 8. The CDR3 sequence: CALTRTSGSYNEQFF. The CDR3 DNA reads as TGTGCCCTAACCCGGACTAGCGGGAGTTACAATGAGCAGTTCTTC.

This rearrangement joins TRBV5-1 to TRBJ1-6; TRBD1 agrees at 7 bases. The CDR3 loop spans 16 amino acids. V was pared by 4 bases and J by 5 bases, with 9 bases of the junction left unmatched. Germline loops: CDR1 SGHRS, CDR2 YFSETQ. The CDR3 bases are TGCGCCAGCAGCCACACAATGGGACAGAATAATTCACCCCTCCACTTT. Amino acid sequence: CASSHTMGQNNSPLHF.

The chain links TRBV28 to TRBJ1-2, with D unresolved. The length of the CDR3 is 17 residues. V gave up 6 bases and J gave up 8 bases, with 28 bases separating them. Germline values: CDR1 MDHEN, CDR2 SYDVKM. CDR3 residues: CASSSPTIVLGLEGYTF. In DNA form, the CDR3 reads TGTGCCAGCAGCTCCCCGACAATTGTACTCGGCCTGGAGGGCTACACCTTC.

This clone appeared a few times. V gene TRBV9 combines with J gene TRBJ1-4; D is unclear. Trimming shortened V by 0 bases and J by 14 bases, and 11 bases separated the two germline ends. The CDR3 is made up of 12 amino acids. Germline V gene data show CDR1 as SGDLS and CDR2 as YYNGEE. The CDR3 coding sequence is TGTGCCAGCAGCGTAGACTTCAGGCACCTGTTTTTT. Residues: CASSVDFRHLFF.

The chain couples TRBV5-1 to TRBJ2-2; D remains unclear. V gave up 6 bases and J gave up 6 bases, with 21 bases separating them. There are 16 residues in the CDR3. The germline CDR1 and CDR2 sequences are SGHRS and YFSETQ. The CDR3 loop reads CASNFGVVDTAGELFF. DNA for the CDR3: TGCGCCAGCAACTTTGGGGTGGTGGATACGGCCGGGGAGCTGTTTTTT. Using reference TRBV5-1 and TRBJ2-2 for the parts outside the CDR3, the full variable domain is KAGVTQTPRYLIKTRGQQVTLSCSPISGHRSVSWYQQTPGQGLQFLFEYFSETQRNKGNFPGRFSGRQFSNSRSEMNVSTLELGDSALYLCASNFGVVDTAGELFFGEGSRLTVL.

The gene calls are TRBV6-5 and TRBJ2-7, with D perhaps assigned TRBD1 or TRBD2 (5 bases each). CDR1 is MNHEY, CDR2 SVGAGI, per germline. Trimming took 5 bases from V and 0 from J, leaving 14 bases between them. CDR3 length: 15 residues. CDR3 loop: CASSAGAGSSYEQYF. The CDR3 coding sequence is TGTGCCAGCAGTGCTGGGGCAGGGAGCTCCTACGAGCAGTACTTC.

Only a few counts were recorded for this clone. The same CDR3 can be traced to other DNA sequences in this sample. The chain is built from TRBV5-1 and TRBJ2-5; 9 nucleotides align to TRBD2. Germline V gene sequence: CDR1 SGHRS, CDR2 YFSETQ. This CDR3 is 15 amino acids long. V dropped 0 bases and J dropped 1; count of bases not matched to a gene: 1. This CDR3 is CASSLGTSAQETQYF. CDR3 nucleotide sequence: TGCGCCAGCAGCTTGGGGACTAGCGCCCAAGAGACCCAGTACTTC. Complete variable domain (other parts from reference TRBV5-1 and TRBJ2-5): KAGVTQTPRYLIKTRGQQVTLSCSPISGHRSVSWYQQTPGQGLQFLFEYFSETQRNKGNFPGRFSGRQFSNSRSEMNVSTLELGDSALYLCASSLGTSAQETQYFGPGTRLLVL.

The chain uses TRBV7-8 and TRBJ2-5; D may be TRBD2 (6 bases). CDR3 length: 14 amino acids. V was clipped by 2 bases and J by 2 bases, with 9 bases between them. The germline V gene has CDR1 SGHVS and CDR2 FQNEAQ. DNA for the CDR3: TGTGCCAGCAGCTTAATGGGGGGACAAGAGACCCAGTACTTC. It is translated as CASSLMGGQETQYF.

The rearrangement uses TRBV18 and TRBJ2-7, with TRBD1 matching over 8 bases. CDR1 and CDR2 from the germline V gene are KGHSH and LQKENI. The CDR3 is 17 amino acids. V lost 3 bases, J lost 5 bases, and 15 bases stayed unmatched. CDR3 sequence: CASSPAPSRTGIHEQYF. The CDR3 coding sequence is TGTGCCAGCTCACCTGCTCCTTCAAGGACAGGGATCCACGAGCAGTACTTC. The variable domain in full, completed from reference TRBV18 and TRBJ2-7, reads NAGVMQNPRHLVRRRGQEARLRCSPMKGHSHVYWYRQLPEEGLKFMVYLQKENIIDESGMPKERFSAEFPKEGPSILRIQQVVRGDSAAYFCASSPAPSRTGIHEQYFGPGTRLTVT.

CDR3 residues: CASSLAPSQSYNSPLHF. CDR3 nucleotide sequence: TGTGCCAGCAGCTTGGCCCCTTCACAGTCGTATAATTCACCCCTCCACTTT. The J gene is TRBJ1-6, the V gene TRBV5-5; unclear D gene. The germline V gene encodes CDR1 SGHKS and CDR2 YYEKEE (reference sequence). The CDR3 length is 17 residues. V was cut by 0 bases and J by 4 bases, with 14 bases left in between.

The V gene is TRBV5-5, the J gene TRBJ2-7, with D unclear. Germline CDR1 is SGHKS and CDR2 is YYEKEE (reference sequence). The V end was cut by 4 bases, the J end by 5 bases, with 10 bases between. This CDR3 region has 12 residues. The CDR3 protein is CASSQSINEQYF. The CDR3 region has the DNA TGTGCCAGCAGCCAATCTATCAACGAGCAGTACTTC.

The rearrangement uses TRBV2 and TRBJ1-2; D gene ambiguous. Germline CDR1 is SNHLY and CDR2 is FYNNEI. Trimming removed 6 bases from V and 1 base from J, with 12 bases in between. The CDR3 has 14 amino acids. CDR3 in DNA: TGTGCCAGCAGGGGTCGTCCCCGTAACTATGGCTACACCTTC. Translated: CASRGRPRNYGYTF. Supplemented by reference TRBV2 and TRBJ1-2, the full variable domain reads EPEVTQTPSHQVTQMGQEVILRCVPISNHLYFYWYRQILGQKVEFLVSFYNNEISEKSEIFDDQFSVERPDGSNFTLKIRSTKLEDSAMYFCASRGRPRNYGYTFGSGTRLTVV.

V usage is TRBV11-2 and J usage is TRBJ2-5; D is possibly TRBD2 (5 bases). V was trimmed by 4 bases and J by 3 bases, leaving 18 bases between them. Per germline, CDR1 SGHAT and CDR2 FQNNGV. This CDR3 comprises 16 residues. CDR3 region: CASSSNRKIGKETQYF. DNA of the CDR3: TGTGCCAGCAGCTCCAATCGCAAAATCGGGAAAGAGACCCAGTACTTC.

The rearrangement links TRBV6-5 to TRBJ2-1, with 7 bases fitting TRBD1. The CDR3 is 13 residues long. V lost 9 bases, J lost 7 bases, and 9 bases stayed unmatched. Germline CDR1 and CDR2: MNHEY and SVGAGI. The CDR3 loop reads CASNRGPLNEQFF. In DNA form, the CDR3 reads TGTGCCAGTAACAGGGGTCCACTAAATGAGCAGTTCTTC.

In this sample, this clone turned up a few times. The chain uses TRBV4-1 and TRBJ1-2; no firm D call. V was clipped by 5 bases and J by 2 bases, with 6 bases between them. From germline, CDR1 is MGHRA and CDR2 YSYEKL. This CDR3 is 12 amino acids long. The CDR3 is CASSAGNYGYTF. CDR3 nucleotides: TGCGCCAGCAGCGCGGGGAACTATGGCTACACCTTC.

The chain combines TRBV5-1 with TRBJ2-7; no clear D gene. Per the germline V gene, CDR1 is SGHRS and CDR2 is YFSETQ. This CDR3 contains 14 residues. Trimming shortened V by 5 bases and J by 5 bases, and 17 bases separated the two germline ends. CDR3 sequence: CASRSRRNLHEQYF. CDR3 bases: TGCGCCAGCAGATCTCGGAGAAACCTCCACGAGCAGTACTTC.

The chain is built from TRBV19 and TRBJ2-3; D not certain. V was trimmed by 3 bases and J by 2 bases, leaving 9 bases between them. CDR1 LNHDA and CDR2 SQIVND come from the germline V gene (reference sequence). The CDR3 is made up of 14 amino acids. CDR3 loop: CASSISGPTDTQYF. CDR3 in DNA: TGTGCCAGTAGTATCTCCGGGCCCACAGATACGCAGTATTTT.

This chain joins TRBV27 and TRBJ2-1, with 7 bases that match TRBD2. Germline-derived CDR1 and CDR2 are MNHEY and SMNVEV (reference sequence). The junction had 5 bases not matched to a gene; V was cut back by 2 bases and J by 7 bases. The CDR3 length is 14 residues. The CDR3 DNA sequence: TGTGCCAGCAGTTTAGAAACTAGCGTTAATGAGCAGTTCTTC. Translating it yields CASSLETSVNEQFF.

The V and J genes are TRBV5-1 and TRBJ1-1; D remains unclear. V was shortened by 4 bases and J by 1 base, with 5 bases between the two germline ends. This CDR3 is 12 amino acids long. The germline gives CDR1 SGHRS, CDR2 YFSETQ. In DNA form, the CDR3 reads TGCGCCAGCAGCCCAGGGAACACTGAAGCTTTCTTT. Its translation: CASSPGNTEAFF.

CDR3 nucleotide sequence: TGTGCCAGCAGCTGGCAGGGGGGCCAAGAGACCCAGTACTTC. This translates into CASSWQGGQETQYF. The V and J genes are TRBV7-3 and TRBJ2-5; D is possibly TRBD1 (7 bases). V was trimmed by 4 bases and J by 1 base, leaving 10 bases between them. The CDR3 has 14 amino acids. The germline V gene encodes CDR1 SGHTA and CDR2 FQGTGA.

The genes are TRBV29-1 and TRBJ2-7, with 8 bases identical to TRBD2. Trimming at V came to 1 base and at J to 6 bases, leaving 2 bases not matched to a gene. The CDR3 loop spans 12 amino acids. Germline V gene sequence: CDR1 SQVTM, CDR2 ANQGSEA. Here the CDR3 reads CSVEGGLGEQYF. Written as DNA, the CDR3 is TGCAGCGTTGAAGGGGGACTAGGCGAGCAGTACTTC.

The rearrangement links TRBV18 to TRBJ2-7; the D gene is possibly TRBD1 (6 bases). Germline V CDR1 and CDR2: KGHSH, LQKENI. The CDR3 has 17 amino acids. Trimming stripped 2 bases from V and 3 bases from J, with 20 bases between. This CDR3 is CASSPKKVHRESYEQYF. CDR3 nucleotide sequence: TGTGCCAGCTCACCAAAAAAGGTCCACAGGGAAAGCTACGAGCAGTACTTC.